This T cell receptor (beta chain) was obtained from a study of blood T cell repertoires in COVID-19. About the study: Donors in the United States, Italy and Spain gave samples during acute or convalescent COVID-19. T cells, B-cell-depleted T cells, or PBMCs provided the cDNA or gDNA that served as material.

Authors' analysis steps: Amplification of reference gene primers was used by the study to estimate nucleated cell counts. Some clones are missing from TCRdb's copy, which holds only in-frame ones; the method was immunoSEQ multiplex PCR. The DNA was the basis for D and trimming; V, J and clone size are from that table. The sample shows about 55,000 clones, around 90% of them seen only once. The length of the CDR3 is 17 residues. J lost 0 bases, V lost 6 bases, and 7 bases had no gene match. In germline, CDR1 is MGHDK, CDR2 SYGVNS. Sequencing was performed on peripheral blood. This chain uses TRBV25-1 with TRBJ2-3, with 12 nucleotides matching TRBD2. The clonotype comes from a human donor with active COVID-19. The donor label of this sample is uncertain. CDR3 region: CASSRRTSGVSTDTQYF. CDR3 in DNA: TGTGCCAGCAGCCGCCGGACTAGCGGGGTTAGCACAGATACGCAGTATTTT.